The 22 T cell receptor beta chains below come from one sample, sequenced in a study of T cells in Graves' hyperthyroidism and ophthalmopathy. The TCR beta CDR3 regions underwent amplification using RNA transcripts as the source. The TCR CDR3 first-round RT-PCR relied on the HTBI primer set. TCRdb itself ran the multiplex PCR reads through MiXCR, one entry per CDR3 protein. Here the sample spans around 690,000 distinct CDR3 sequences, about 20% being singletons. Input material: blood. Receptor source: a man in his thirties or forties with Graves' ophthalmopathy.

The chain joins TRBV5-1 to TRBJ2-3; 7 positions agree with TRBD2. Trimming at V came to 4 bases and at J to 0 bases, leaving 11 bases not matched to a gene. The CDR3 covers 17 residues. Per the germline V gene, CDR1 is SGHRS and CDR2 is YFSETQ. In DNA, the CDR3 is TGCGCCAGCAGCGAACCTAGCGGAACCGCTAGCACAGATACGCAGTATTTT. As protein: CASSEPSGTASTDTQYF.

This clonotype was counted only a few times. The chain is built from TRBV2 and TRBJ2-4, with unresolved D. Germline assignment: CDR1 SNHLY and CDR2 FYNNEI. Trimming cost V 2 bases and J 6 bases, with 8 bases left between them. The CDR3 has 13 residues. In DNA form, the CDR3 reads TGTGCCAGCAGTGAACAGGAAGGAAACATTCAGTACTTC. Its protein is CASSEQEGNIQYF.

CDR3: CASSSRTAISEQYF. In nucleotides, the CDR3 is TGTGCCAGCAGTTCTAGGACAGCGATCTCCGAGCAGTACTTC. The gene calls are TRBV28 and TRBJ2-7; possibly TRBD1 for D (6 bases). In germline, CDR1 is MDHEN, CDR2 SYDVKM. CDR3 size: 14 residues. The germline V and J ends were trimmed by 4 bases and 6 bases, with 16 bases remaining between them. Variable domain in full (rest from reference TRBV28 and TRBJ2-7): DVKVTQSSRYLVKRTGEKVFLECVQDMDHENMFWYRQDPGLGLRLIYFSYDVKMKEKGDIPEGYSVSREKKERFSLILESASTNQTSMYLCASSSRTAISEQYFGPGTRLTVT.

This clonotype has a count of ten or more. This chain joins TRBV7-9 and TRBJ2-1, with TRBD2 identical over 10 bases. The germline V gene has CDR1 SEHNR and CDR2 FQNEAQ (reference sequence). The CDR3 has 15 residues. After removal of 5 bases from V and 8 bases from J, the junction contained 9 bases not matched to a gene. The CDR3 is CASSQREGQYHEQFF. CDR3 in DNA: TGTGCCAGCAGCCAGCGGGAGGGCCAGTATCATGAGCAGTTCTTC.

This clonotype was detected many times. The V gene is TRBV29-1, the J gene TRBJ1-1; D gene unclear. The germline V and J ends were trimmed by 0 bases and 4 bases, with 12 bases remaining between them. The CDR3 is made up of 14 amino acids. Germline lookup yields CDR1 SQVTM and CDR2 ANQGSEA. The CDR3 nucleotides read TGCAGCGTTGAAGATCGGGTCGGTGGCACTGAAGCTTTCTTT. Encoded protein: CSVEDRVGGTEAFF.

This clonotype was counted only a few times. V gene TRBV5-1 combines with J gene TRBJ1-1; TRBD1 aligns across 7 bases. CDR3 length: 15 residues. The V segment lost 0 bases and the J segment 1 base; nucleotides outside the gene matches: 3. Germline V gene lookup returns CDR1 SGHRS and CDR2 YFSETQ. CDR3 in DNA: TGCGCCAGCAGCTTGGAGACAGGGTGGAACACTGAAGCTTTCTTT. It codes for CASSLETGWNTEAFF.

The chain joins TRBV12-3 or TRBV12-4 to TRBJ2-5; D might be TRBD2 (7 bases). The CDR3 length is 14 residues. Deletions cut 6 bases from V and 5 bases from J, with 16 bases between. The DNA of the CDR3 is TGTGCCAGCAGCCTCAAGGGGGGAGGGGAGACCCAGTACTTC. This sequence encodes CASSLKGGGETQYF.

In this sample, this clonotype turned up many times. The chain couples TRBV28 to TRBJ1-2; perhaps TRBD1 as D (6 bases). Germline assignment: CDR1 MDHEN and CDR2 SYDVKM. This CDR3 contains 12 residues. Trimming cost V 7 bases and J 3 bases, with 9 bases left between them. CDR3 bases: TGTGCCAGCATGAGGGGGGACTATGGCTACACCTTC. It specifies CASMRGDYGYTF.

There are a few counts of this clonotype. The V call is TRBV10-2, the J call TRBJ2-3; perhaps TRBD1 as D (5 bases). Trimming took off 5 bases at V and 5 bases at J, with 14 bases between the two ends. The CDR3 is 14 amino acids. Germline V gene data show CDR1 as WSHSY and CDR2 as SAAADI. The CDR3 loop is CASSSTPQGDTQYF. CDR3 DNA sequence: TGCGCCAGCAGTTCAACGCCCCAGGGAGATACGCAGTATTTT.

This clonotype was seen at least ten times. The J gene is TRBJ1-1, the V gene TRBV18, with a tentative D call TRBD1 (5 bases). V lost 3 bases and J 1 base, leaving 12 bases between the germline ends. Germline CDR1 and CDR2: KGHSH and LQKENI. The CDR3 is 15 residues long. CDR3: CASSPTRGSNTEAFF. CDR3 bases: TGTGCCAGCTCACCGACGAGGGGATCGAACACTGAAGCTTTCTTT.

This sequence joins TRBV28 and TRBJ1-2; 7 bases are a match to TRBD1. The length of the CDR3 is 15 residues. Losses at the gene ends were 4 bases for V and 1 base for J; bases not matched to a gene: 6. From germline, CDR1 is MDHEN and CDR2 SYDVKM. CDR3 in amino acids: CASSYTGTDNYGYTF. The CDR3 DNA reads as TGTGCCAGCAGTTATACCGGGACAGATAACTATGGCTACACCTTC.

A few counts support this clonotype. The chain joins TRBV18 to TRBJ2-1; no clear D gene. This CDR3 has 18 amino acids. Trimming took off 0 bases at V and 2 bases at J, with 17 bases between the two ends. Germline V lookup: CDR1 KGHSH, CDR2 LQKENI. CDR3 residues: CASSPPTGGPLPYNEQFF. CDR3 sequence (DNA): TGTGCCAGCTCACCACCGACCGGCGGACCCTTACCCTACAATGAGCAGTTCTTC. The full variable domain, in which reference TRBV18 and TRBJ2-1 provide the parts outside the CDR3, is NAGVMQNPRHLVRRRGQEARLRCSPMKGHSHVYWYRQLPEEGLKFMVYLQKENIIDESGMPKERFSAEFPKEGPSILRIQQVVRGDSAAYFCASSPPTGGPLPYNEQFFGPGTRLTVL.

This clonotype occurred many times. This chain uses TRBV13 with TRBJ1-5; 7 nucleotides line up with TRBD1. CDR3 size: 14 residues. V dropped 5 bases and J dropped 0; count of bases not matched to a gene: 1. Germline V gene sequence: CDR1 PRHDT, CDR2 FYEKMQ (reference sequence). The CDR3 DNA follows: TGTGCCAGCAGCCAGGGGGTTAGCAATCAGCCCCAGCATTTT. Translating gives CASSQGVSNQPQHF.

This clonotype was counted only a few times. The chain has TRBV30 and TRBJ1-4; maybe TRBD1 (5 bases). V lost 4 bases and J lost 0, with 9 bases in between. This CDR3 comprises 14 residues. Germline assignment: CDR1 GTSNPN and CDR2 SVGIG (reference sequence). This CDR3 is CAWTSGATNEKLFF. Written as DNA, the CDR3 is TGTGCCTGGACTTCGGGGGCAACTAATGAAAAACTGTTTTTT.

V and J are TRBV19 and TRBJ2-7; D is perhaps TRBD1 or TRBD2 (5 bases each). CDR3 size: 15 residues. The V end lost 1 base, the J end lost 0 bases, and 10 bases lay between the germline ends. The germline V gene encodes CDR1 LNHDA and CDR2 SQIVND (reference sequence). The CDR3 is CASSIGAGSSYEQYF. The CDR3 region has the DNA TGTGCCAGTAGTATAGGAGCAGGGAGCTCCTACGAGCAGTACTTC.

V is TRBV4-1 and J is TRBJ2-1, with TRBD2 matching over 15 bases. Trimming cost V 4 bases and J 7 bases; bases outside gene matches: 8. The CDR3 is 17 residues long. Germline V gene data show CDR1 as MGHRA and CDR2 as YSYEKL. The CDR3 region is CASSPGLAGGFGNEQFF. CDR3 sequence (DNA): TGCGCCAGCAGCCCCGGACTAGCGGGAGGGTTTGGGAATGAGCAGTTCTTC.

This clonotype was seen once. The DNA of the CDR3 is TGCGCCAGCAGCTTGGCAGCGGGAGGGCCAGAGACCCAGTACTTC. Translated: CASSLAAGGPETQYF. The V call is TRBV5-1, the J call TRBJ2-5; 10 nucleotides align to TRBD2. The germline gives CDR1 SGHRS, CDR2 YFSETQ. Trimming cost V 0 bases and J 4 bases; bases outside gene matches: 3. This CDR3 has 15 amino acids.

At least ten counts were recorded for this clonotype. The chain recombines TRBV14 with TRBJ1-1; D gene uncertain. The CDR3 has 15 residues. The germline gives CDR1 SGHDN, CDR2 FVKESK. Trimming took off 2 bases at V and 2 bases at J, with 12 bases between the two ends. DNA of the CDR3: TGTGCCAGCAGCCAACGCTTGGGTCGCAACACTGAAGCTTTCTTT. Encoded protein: CASSQRLGRNTEAFF.

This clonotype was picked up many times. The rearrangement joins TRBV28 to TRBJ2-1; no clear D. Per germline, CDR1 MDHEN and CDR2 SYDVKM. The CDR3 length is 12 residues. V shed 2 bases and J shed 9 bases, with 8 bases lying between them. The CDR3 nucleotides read TGTGCCAGCAGTTTAGCTCCGGGTGAGCAGTTCTTC. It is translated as CASSLAPGEQFF.

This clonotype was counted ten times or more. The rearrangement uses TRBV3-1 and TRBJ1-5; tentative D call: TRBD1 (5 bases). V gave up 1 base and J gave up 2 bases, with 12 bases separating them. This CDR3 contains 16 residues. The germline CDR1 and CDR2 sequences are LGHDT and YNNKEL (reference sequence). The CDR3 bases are TGTGCCAGCAGCCAAGGGAGTTTGGGGGGCAATCAGCCCCAGCATTTT. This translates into CASSQGSLGGNQPQHF.

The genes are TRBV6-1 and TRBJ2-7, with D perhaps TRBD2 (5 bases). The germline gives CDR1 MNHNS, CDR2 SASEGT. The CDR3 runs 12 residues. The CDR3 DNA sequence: TGTGTCGCTGCTCCGGGGACCTACGAGCAGTACTTC. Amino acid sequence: CVAAPGTYEQYF.

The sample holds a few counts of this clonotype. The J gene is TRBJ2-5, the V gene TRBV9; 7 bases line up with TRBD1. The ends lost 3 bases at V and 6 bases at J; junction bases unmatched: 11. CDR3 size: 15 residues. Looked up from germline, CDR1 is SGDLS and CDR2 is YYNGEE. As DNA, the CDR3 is TGTGCCAGCAGCGGGTCTCACGGAAGGGGGCAGACCCAGTACTTC. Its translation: CASSGSHGRGQTQYF.